A single sample gave rise to the 12 T cell receptor beta chains below, sequenced in a study of glioma-infiltrating T cells. Amplification of TCR alpha and beta CDR3 regions from RNA used iRepertoire nested multiplex PCR. Using its own MiXCR run on the multiplex PCR reads, TCRdb lists one record per CDR3 protein. The profile shows over 80,000 distinct CDR3 sequences, 35% to 50% of them singletons. Sequencing input: glioma tissue, nonneoplastic brain tissue, or PBMCs (not recorded which). These receptors all stem from a human donor with low-grade glioma or glioblastoma, undergoing nonglioma brain surgery, or in good health (not recorded which).

Details on this clonotype: No conserved phenylalanine or tryptophan is present at the end of the CDR3, so a read error is the likely explanation. The chain employs TRBV19 and TRBJ1-5, with a tentative D call TRBD1 (6 bases). Germline CDR1 is LNHDA and CDR2 is SQIVND (reference sequence). This CDR3 is built from 14 residues. Trimming pared 7 bases from V and 6 bases from J, leaving 16 bases between. CDR3 amino acids: CASNGGQKGQPQHL. Written as DNA, the CDR3 is TGTGCCAGTAATGGCGGACAGAAGGGTCAGCCCCAGCATCTT.

This clonotype was seen ten or more times. The chain uses TRBV6-2 or TRBV6-3 and TRBJ2-2; 8 bases fit TRBD1. Losses at the gene ends were 6 bases for V and 6 bases for J; bases not matched to a gene: 9. This CDR3 spans 15 amino acids. Germline lookup yields CDR1 MNHEY and CDR2 SVGEGT. In DNA form, the CDR3 reads TGTGCCAGCAGAATGACAGGGGATGTGGCCGGGGAGCTGTTTTTT. This gives the protein CASRMTGDVAGELFF.

Comments on this clonotype: This may be a read error, as it is one base from a much larger clone. The genes are TRBV20-1 and TRBJ2-3; the match to TRBD2 covers 7 bases. Germline CDR1 DFQATT, CDR2 SNEGSKA (reference sequence). This CDR3 is 15 amino acids long. This CDR3 is CGAETGTTSTDTEYF. CDR3 sequence (DNA): TGCGGTGCAGAGACCGGGACTACCAGCACAGATACGGAGTATTTT.

This clonotype occurred many times. The chain recombines TRBV19 with TRBJ1-2, with D possibly matching TRBD1 (5 bases). CDR3 size: 15 residues. V lost 10 bases, J lost 0 bases, and 18 bases lay in between. CDR1 and CDR2 from the germline V gene are LNHDA and SQIVND (reference sequence). The CDR3 is CATHDRLITNYGYTF. The CDR3 nucleotides read TGTGCCACGCACGACAGACTGATAACTAACTATGGCTACACCTTC.

A word on this clonotype: One end of the junction varies from germline; a read error may be responsible. V and J are TRBV6-6 and TRBJ1-1; D uncertain. CDR1 and CDR2 from the germline V gene are MNHNY and SVGAGI (reference sequence). The CDR3 runs 17 residues. Written as DNA, the CDR3 is TGTGCCAGCAGGACGTTTTCTTGGGGAGGGCTTGGCACTGAAGCTCTCTTT. Protein sequence: CASRTFSWGGLGTEALF.

Comment on this clonotype: A read error is possible here, since a much larger clone lies one base away. The gene calls are TRBV3-1 and TRBJ2-5; 11 bases are shared with TRBD2. Germline V lookup: CDR1 LGHDT, CDR2 YNNKEL (reference sequence). The CDR3 sequence is 16 residues long. With V trimmed by 5 bases and J by 2 bases, 7 bases remained unmatched. The chain's CDR3 is CASSCRGLAGQETQYF. CDR3 in DNA: TGTGCCAGCAGCTGCCGAGGACTAGCGGGTCAAGAGACCCAGTACTTC.

This clonotype was counted at least ten times. The chain uses TRBV19 and TRBJ2-5; D gene unclear. Trimming removed 8 bases from V and 5 bases from J, with 12 bases in between. This CDR3 contains 12 residues. Germline loops: CDR1 LNHDA, CDR2 SQIVND (reference sequence). The CDR3, as DNA: TGTGCCAGTGGATACGGGTTGGAGACCCAGTACTTC. This encodes CASGYGLETQYF.

The chain recombines TRBV5-4 with TRBJ2-3, with 14 bases matching TRBD2. Germline lookup yields CDR1 SGHNT and CDR2 YYREEE (reference sequence). The CDR3 loop spans 17 amino acids. The trim removed 4 bases at V and 3 bases at J, leaving 7 bases unmatched. CDR3 region: CASSQGLAGVRTDTQYF. The DNA for the CDR3 is TGTGCCAGCAGCCAGGGACTAGCGGGAGTACGGACAGATACGCAGTATTTT.

Ten or more counts support this clonotype. V is TRBV18 and J is TRBJ2-7; 8 nucleotides line up with TRBD1. Germline assignment: CDR1 KGHSH and CDR2 LQKENI. Losses at the gene ends were 6 bases for V and 6 bases for J; bases not matched to a gene: 4. The length of the CDR3 is 12 residues. DNA for the CDR3: TGTGCCAGCTCGACGGGGACAGGCGAGCAGTACTTC. It yields the protein CASSTGTGEQYF.

As for this clonotype: This may arise from a read error, as a much more abundant clone is one base away. This rearrangement joins TRBV5-4 to TRBJ2-7; D is unclear. Germline V gives CDR1 SGHNT, CDR2 YYREEE (reference sequence). The CDR3 loop spans 13 amino acids. The CDR3, as DNA: TGTGCCAGAAGCTTGGTGAACTCCTACGAGCAGTACTTC. It is translated as CARSLVNSYEQYF.

In its sample, this clonotype was seen many times. The V gene is TRBV3-1, the J gene TRBJ2-4; weak D call: TRBD2 (6 bases). Germline V lookup: CDR1 LGHDT, CDR2 YNNKEL (reference sequence). This CDR3 region has 15 residues. Between the trimmed V and J ends, which lost 0 bases and 7 bases, there was a span of 13 bases. CDR3 bases: TGTGCCAGCAGCCAAGATAGCCGGGAGAGGAACATTCAGTACTTC. It translates to CASSQDSRERNIQYF.

There are a few counts of this clonotype. This chain links TRBV4-1 with TRBJ2-1; TRBD1 aligns across 7 bases. The CDR3 extends over 14 amino acids. Germline V gene lookup returns CDR1 MGHRA and CDR2 YSYEKL. The junction had 5 bases not matched to a gene; V was cut back by 0 bases and J by 9 bases. In DNA form, the CDR3 reads TGCGCCAGCAGCCAAGAGGGACAGTACGGTGAGCAGTTCTTC. Translating it yields CASSQEGQYGEQFF.